This TCR beta chain was recovered during a study of cytomegalovirus exposure and HLA in healthy donors. Study conclusions and caveats: In vitro confirmation showed three CMV-associated chains to be CMV antigen specific.

The V gene's germline CDR1 is SGHVS and CDR2 FNYEAQ. This CDR3 spans 17 amino acids. Method: immunoSEQ multiplex PCR; TCRdb's copy keeps in-frame clones and lacks some. Of 45,000 to 65,000 clones listed, 85% to 90% are singletons. Details on this clone: What it binds is unknown. Germline is not matched at one junction end, which may reflect a read error.

This TCR was sampled from a woman aged 18-29 years in good health and CMV-seronegative. Material: PBMCs. The chain couples TRBV7-6 to TRBJ2-1; TRBD2 matches 11 bases. The CDR3 nucleotides are TGTGCCAGCAGCCTAGCTCCTAGCGGGGGGTCCTACAATGAGCAGTTCTTC. This translates into CASSLAPSGGSYNEQFF.